This T cell receptor (beta chain) was observed in a study of T cell responses to AZD1222 COVID-19 vaccine. Regarding the study as a whole: In the spike-specific TCR repertoire, nearly half reportedly target unmutated variant regions.

TCRdb keeps only in-frame clones here, not all; method: immunoSEQ multiplex PCR. Here the sample spans 100,000 to 120,000 clones, approximately 90% being singletons. With regard to this clone: The antigen remains undetermined.

V shed 1 base and J shed 4 bases, with 13 bases lying between them. This CDR3 spans 15 amino acids. CDR1 is MNHEY and CDR2 is SVGAGI in the germline V gene. This clonotype originated in an adult in good health. The source was peripheral blood, collected on day 0 of MenACWY control vaccination. The V gene is TRBV6-5, the J gene TRBJ1-1, with a tentative D call TRBD1 (6 bases). CDR3 loop: CASSYWAKGGTEAFF. The CDR3 bases are TGTGCCAGCAGTTACTGGGCGAAGGGGGGCACTGAAGCTTTCTTT.